The T cell receptor (beta chain) under discussion was sequenced for a study of T cells in tuberculosis. Thawed, overnight-rested PBMC were stained with GMM-loaded CD1B tetramer, viability dye and anti-CD3, then sorted. The lipid loaded on the CD1B tetramers was C32 glucose monomycolate from Rhodococcus equi. CD14-expressing monocytes were removed from PBMC before cryopreservation and sorting. Profiling relied on immunoSEQ multiplex PCR, and the TCRdb table lists in-frame clones only, not all of them. This table has tens of thousands of clones, under 95% appearing once. Trimming shortened V by 3 bases and J by 0 bases, and 3 bases separated the two germline ends. Germline V gene data show CDR1 as SGHTA and CDR2 as FQGNSA. There are 13 residues in the CDR3.

The specimen was CD1b-GMM tetramer-negative cells sorted from PBMCs. The TCR comes from an adult woman with latent tuberculosis. V usage is TRBV7-2 and J usage is TRBJ2-1; no clear D gene. The CDR3 bases are TGTGCCAGCAGCTTCAGCTCCTACAATGAGCAGTTCTTC. It translates to CASSFSSYNEQFF.